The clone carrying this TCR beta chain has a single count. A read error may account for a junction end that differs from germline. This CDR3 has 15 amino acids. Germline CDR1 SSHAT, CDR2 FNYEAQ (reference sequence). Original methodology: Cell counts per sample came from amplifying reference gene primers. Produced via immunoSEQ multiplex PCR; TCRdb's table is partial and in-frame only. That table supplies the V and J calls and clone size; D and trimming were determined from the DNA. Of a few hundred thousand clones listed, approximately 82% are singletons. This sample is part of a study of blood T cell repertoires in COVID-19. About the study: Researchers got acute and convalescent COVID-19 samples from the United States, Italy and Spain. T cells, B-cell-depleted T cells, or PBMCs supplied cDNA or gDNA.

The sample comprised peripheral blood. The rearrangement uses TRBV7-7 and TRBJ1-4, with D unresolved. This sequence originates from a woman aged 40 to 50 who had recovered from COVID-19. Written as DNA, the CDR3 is TGTGCTAGCAGCTTCCGGAATGGGCCAAATGAAAAACTGTTTTTT. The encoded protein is CASSFRNGPNEKLFF.